Here is one TCR beta chain with its context. This CDR3 contains 16 residues. The V end was cut by 5 bases, the J end by 0 bases, with 14 bases between. In germline, CDR1 is SEHNR, CDR2 FQNEAQ (reference sequence). The data are from a study of T cell repertoires in cytomegalovirus infection. TCRdb analysed the reads with MiXCR anew, one entry per CDR3 protein. Of roughly 720,000 distinct CDR3 sequences listed, roughly 35% are singletons. Sample: PBMCs. The chain uses TRBV7-9 and TRBJ2-1; perhaps TRBD1 as D (6 bases). The TCR sequence derives from a human donor in good health (CMV status not recorded). Some clones in this sample may be carry-over from other donors' samples. The CDR3 DNA reads TGTGCCAGCAGCCCCCGGGACAAGAGCTCCTACAATGAGCAGTTCTTC. This gives the protein CASSPRDKSSYNEQFF.